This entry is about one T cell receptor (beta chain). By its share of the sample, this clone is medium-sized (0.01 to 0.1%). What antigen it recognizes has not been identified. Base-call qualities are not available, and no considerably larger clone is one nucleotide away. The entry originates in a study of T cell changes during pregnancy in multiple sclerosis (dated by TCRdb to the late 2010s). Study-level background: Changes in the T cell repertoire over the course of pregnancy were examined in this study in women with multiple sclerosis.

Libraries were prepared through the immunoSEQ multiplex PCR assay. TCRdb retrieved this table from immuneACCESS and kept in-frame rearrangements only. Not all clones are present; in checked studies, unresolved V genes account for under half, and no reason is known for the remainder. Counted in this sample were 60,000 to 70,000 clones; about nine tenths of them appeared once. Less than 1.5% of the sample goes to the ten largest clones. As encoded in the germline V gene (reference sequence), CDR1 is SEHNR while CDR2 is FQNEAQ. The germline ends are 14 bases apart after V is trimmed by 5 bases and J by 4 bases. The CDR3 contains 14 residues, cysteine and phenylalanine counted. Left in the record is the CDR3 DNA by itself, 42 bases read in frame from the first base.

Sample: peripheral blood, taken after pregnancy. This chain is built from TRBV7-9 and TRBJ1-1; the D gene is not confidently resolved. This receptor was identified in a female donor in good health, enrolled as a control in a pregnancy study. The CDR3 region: CASSPPHAATEAFF. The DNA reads TGTGCCAGCAGCCCCCCACACGCGGCCACTGAAGCTTTCTTT.